A single sample is the source of the 13 T cell receptor beta chains below, sequenced in a study of T-cell reconstitution after alpha-beta-depleted transplantation in children. Preparation of the TCRbeta library was carried out with unique molecular identifiers. TCRdb re-derived calls from the PCR reads in MiXCR, one entry per CDR3 protein. The sample carries about a million distinct CDR3 sequences, about 31% recorded once. The sample here was PBMCs, mostly from graft donor cells, taken 360 days after TCRalphabeta/CD19-depleted stem cell transplant. The receptors were gathered from a boy younger than two who had a stem cell transplant for SCID, so the T cells may come from the graft donor.

The chain employs TRBV9 and TRBJ1-1; perhaps TRBD1 as D (5 bases). V gave up 4 bases and J gave up 0 bases, with 10 bases separating them. Per germline, CDR1 SGDLS and CDR2 YYNGEE. The CDR3 contains 14 residues. CDR3 residues: CASSPEQVNTEAFF. The DNA of the CDR3 is TGTGCCAGCAGCCCTGAACAGGTGAACACTGAAGCTTTCTTT.

This clonotype was observed a few times. The V gene is TRBV15, the J gene TRBJ2-1, with a possible D match to TRBD2 (5 bases). CDR1 and CDR2 (germline): LNHNV, YYDKDF (reference sequence). The CDR3 has 14 residues. Trimming took 1 base from V and 6 from J, leaving 10 bases between them. Here the CDR3 reads CATSRVGVFNEQFF. The CDR3, as DNA: TGTGCCACCAGCAGAGTCGGGGTTTTCAATGAGCAGTTCTTC. The full variable domain, in which reference TRBV15 and TRBJ2-1 provide the parts outside the CDR3, is DAMVIQNPRYQVTQFGKPVTLSCSQTLNHNVMYWYQQKSSQAPKLLFHYYDKDFNNEADTPDNFQSRRPNTSFCFLDIRSPGLGDTAMYLCATSRVGVFNEQFFGPGTRLTVL.

This clonotype has only a few counts. The chain joins TRBV6-6 to TRBJ2-7; D is ambiguous. V lost 4 bases, J lost 5 bases, and 9 bases lay in between. The CDR3 runs 12 residues. The germline CDR1 and CDR2 sequences are MNHNY and SVGAGI (reference sequence). This CDR3 reads CASSSVLHEQYF. CDR3 bases: TGTGCCAGCAGTTCCGTCCTCCACGAGCAGTACTTC.

J is TRBJ2-3 and V is TRBV7-9, with no clear D. The germline gives CDR1 SEHNR, CDR2 FQNEAQ (reference sequence). The CDR3 loop spans 13 amino acids. Trimming removed 3 bases from V and 5 bases from J, with 9 bases in between. The CDR3 protein is CASSLNSQDTQYF. As DNA, the CDR3 is TGTGCCAGCAGCTTGAACTCTCAAGATACGCAGTATTTT.

The CDR3 DNA sequence: TGTGCCAGCTCACCGACCGGGACAGGCTTGAACACTGAAGCTTTCTTT. Its protein is CASSPTGTGLNTEAFF. This rearrangement joins TRBV18 to TRBJ1-1; TRBD1 matches 8 bases. Germline loops: CDR1 KGHSH, CDR2 LQKENI. This CDR3 has 16 residues. V gave up 3 bases and J gave up 0 bases; unmatched junction bases: 6.

The chain has TRBV3-1 and TRBJ2-1, with 12 bases lining up with TRBD2. Germline V CDR1 and CDR2: LGHDT, YNNKEL (reference sequence). After removal of 1 base from V and 8 bases from J, the junction contained 9 bases not matched to a gene. This CDR3 spans 17 amino acids. The CDR3 reads CASSQVLTSGGTHEQFF. For the CDR3, the DNA is TGTGCCAGCAGCCAAGTCCTGACTAGCGGGGGCACACATGAGCAGTTCTTC.

The genes are TRBV2 and TRBJ2-7, with a weak D call TRBD2 (6 bases). V was shortened by 2 bases and J by 9 bases, with 11 bases between the two germline ends. CDR3 length: 12 amino acids. Per germline, CDR1 SNHLY and CDR2 FYNNEI. CDR3 bases: TGTGCCAGCAGTGAACGGGGACTTAGGCAGTACTTC. Its protein is CASSERGLRQYF.

This clonotype was recorded a few times. The rearrangement joins TRBV12-3 or TRBV12-4 to TRBJ2-7, with TRBD1 matching 8 bases. V lost 4 bases to trimming and J lost 5 bases; unmatched junction nucleotides: 13. This CDR3 spans 16 amino acids. The CDR3 DNA is TGTGCCAGCAGTTACCACGGACAGGGAGCTCTCCACGAGCAGTACTTC. It is translated as CASSYHGQGALHEQYF.

The gene calls are TRBV2 and TRBJ2-3, with D possibly matching TRBD2 (5 bases). V was shortened by 8 bases and J by 2 bases, with 14 bases between the two germline ends. Per germline, CDR1 SNHLY and CDR2 FYNNEI. This CDR3 comprises 14 residues. As DNA, the CDR3 is TGTGCCAGCCAAGTAGCGACGAACACAGATACGCAGTATTTT. Its translation: CASQVATNTDTQYF.

This clonotype showed up just a few times. The V and J genes are TRBV7-2 and TRBJ2-1; the D call may be TRBD1 or TRBD2 (6 bases each). The V and J ends lost 4 bases and 2 bases respectively, with 15 bases between them. Germline lookup yields CDR1 SGHTA and CDR2 FQGNSA. This CDR3 spans 16 amino acids. CDR3 DNA sequence: TGTGCCAGCAGCTCCGGCGGGGCAGGGGCCTACAATGAGCAGTTCTTC. Its translation: CASSSGGAGAYNEQFF. The whole variable domain, filled in from reference TRBV7-2 and TRBJ2-1, reads GAGVSQSPSNKVTEKGKDVELRCDPISGHTALYWYRQSLGQGLEFLIYFQGNSAPDKSGLPSDRFSAERTGGSVSTLTIQRTQQEDSAVYLCASSSGGAGAYNEQFFGPGTRLTVL.

This clonotype was observed a few times. The chain is built from TRBV2 and TRBJ2-7, with 7 bases matching TRBD1. Germline lookup yields CDR1 SNHLY and CDR2 FYNNEI. The CDR3 covers 13 residues. V lost 6 bases and J lost 9; bases outside the gene matches: 11. The CDR3 region has the DNA TGTGCCAGCAGATGGGGACAGCCGAGTTGGCAGTACTTC. Protein product: CASRWGQPSWQYF.

There are many counts of this clonotype. The chain links TRBV27 to TRBJ1-4; unclear D gene. CDR3 length equals 15 residues. Germline V gives CDR1 MNHEY, CDR2 SMNVEV (reference sequence). Trimming took off 2 bases at V and 2 bases at J, with 9 bases between the two ends. The CDR3 region is CASSLGVTTNEKLFF. The CDR3 DNA reads TGTGCCAGCAGTTTAGGGGTGACGACTAATGAAAAACTGTTTTTT. The full variable domain, in which reference TRBV27 and TRBJ1-4 provide the parts outside the CDR3, is EAQVTQNPRYLITVTGKKLTVTCSQNMNHEYMSWYRQDPGLGLRQIYYSMNVEVTDKGDVPEGYKVSRKEKRNFPLILESPSPNQTSLYFCASSLGVTTNEKLFFGSGTQLSVL.

This clonotype was counted a few times. The chain carries TRBV6-2 or TRBV6-3 and TRBJ1-2; 7 bases fit TRBD1. From germline, CDR1 is MNHEY and CDR2 SVGEGT. V lost 5 bases and J lost 6; bases outside the gene matches: 6. This CDR3 region has 13 residues. The CDR3 DNA follows: TGTGCCAGCAGTCTCGACAGGGTGGATGGCTACACCTTC. As protein: CASSLDRVDGYTF.